These 7 T cell receptor beta chains share one sample of origin, sequenced in a study of glioma-infiltrating T cells. Amplification of TCR alpha and beta CDR3 regions from RNA used iRepertoire nested multiplex PCR. TCRdb recomputed calls from the multiplex PCR reads with MiXCR, one row per CDR3 protein. The sample yields around 190,000 distinct CDR3 sequences, over 25% seen once. The sample consisted of glioma tissue, nonneoplastic brain tissue, or PBMCs (not recorded which). The receptor source for this set is a human donor with low-grade glioma or glioblastoma, undergoing nonglioma brain surgery, or in good health (not recorded which).

Comment on this clonotype: A read error is possible here, since a much larger clone lies one base away. The J gene is TRBJ2-7, the V gene TRBV4-1; 11 positions agree with TRBD2. V gave up 4 bases and J gave up 5 bases; unmatched junction bases: 7. Germline assignment: CDR1 MGHRA and CDR2 YSYEKL. There are 15 residues in the CDR3. The CDR3 loop reads CASSPGTSGTDEQYF. In DNA form, the CDR3 reads TGCGCCAGCAGCCCTGGGACTAGCGGAACCGACGAGCAGTACTTC.

This clonotype showed up many times. DNA of the CDR3: TGTGCCAGTATGAGGAGGGGCGATGGAACAGATACGCAGTATTTT. This codes for CASMRRGDGTDTQYF. The chain recombines TRBV19 with TRBJ2-3, with a tentative D call TRBD2 (6 bases). This CDR3 spans 15 amino acids. The germline gives CDR1 LNHDA, CDR2 SQIVND (reference sequence). V dropped 7 bases and J dropped 3 bases, with 17 bases sitting between them. The variable domain in full, with the rest retrieved from reference TRBV19 and TRBJ2-3, is DGGITQSPKYLFRKEGQNVTLSCEQNLNHDAMYWYRQDPGQGLRLIYYSQIVNDFQKGDIAEGYSVSREKKESFPLTVTSAQKNPTAFYLCASMRRGDGTDTQYFGPGTRLTVL.

V is TRBV18 and J is TRBJ2-5; D unresolved. Trimming took off 1 base at V and 2 bases at J, with 11 bases between the two ends. Germline assignment: CDR1 KGHSH and CDR2 LQKENI. CDR3 length: 15 amino acids. This chain's CDR3 is CASSPLAMRQETQYF. CDR3 nucleotides: TGTGCCAGCTCACCACTCGCTATGAGGCAAGAGACCCAGTACTTC.

This clonotype was seen a handful of times. The chain carries TRBV5-1 and TRBJ1-5; perhaps TRBD1 as D (6 bases). Germline V CDR1 and CDR2: SGHRS, YFSETQ. The CDR3 runs 13 residues. V dropped 0 bases and J dropped 5 bases, with 6 bases sitting between them. CDR3 DNA: TGCGCCAGCAGCTTGGGGACAGATCAGCCCCAGCATTTT. It yields the protein CASSLGTDQPQHF.

The chain joins TRBV3-1 to TRBJ1-2, with a weak D call TRBD1 (5 bases). Germline-derived CDR1 and CDR2 are LGHDT and YNNKEL (reference sequence). The CDR3 is 16 residues long. The germline V and J ends were trimmed by 0 bases and 0 bases, with 11 bases remaining between them. The CDR3 spells CASSQEIGASNYGYTF. CDR3 DNA sequence: TGTGCCAGCAGCCAAGAAATCGGGGCGTCTAACTATGGCTACACCTTC.

This clonotype was detected once. This may be a read error: a much more frequent sequence differs by one nucleotide. The J gene is TRBJ2-7, the V gene TRBV29-1; 13 bases match TRBD2. This CDR3 comprises 13 residues. CDR1 and CDR2 (germline): SQVTM, ANQGSEA. The CDR3 nucleotides are TGCAGCGTTGGGACTAGCGGGAGATACGAGCAGAACTTC. Translation gives CSVGTSGRYEQNF.

This clonotype was detected many times. The chain links TRBV19 to TRBJ2-7; 8 bases line up with TRBD1. This CDR3 contains 13 residues. CDR1 LNHDA and CDR2 SQIVND come from the germline V gene (reference sequence). The V gene end was trimmed by 5 bases and the J gene end by 7 bases; junction bases not matched to a gene: 7. The CDR3: CASSEGQAMEQYF. CDR3 nucleotide sequence: TGTGCCAGTAGTGAGGGACAGGCCATGGAGCAGTACTTC.